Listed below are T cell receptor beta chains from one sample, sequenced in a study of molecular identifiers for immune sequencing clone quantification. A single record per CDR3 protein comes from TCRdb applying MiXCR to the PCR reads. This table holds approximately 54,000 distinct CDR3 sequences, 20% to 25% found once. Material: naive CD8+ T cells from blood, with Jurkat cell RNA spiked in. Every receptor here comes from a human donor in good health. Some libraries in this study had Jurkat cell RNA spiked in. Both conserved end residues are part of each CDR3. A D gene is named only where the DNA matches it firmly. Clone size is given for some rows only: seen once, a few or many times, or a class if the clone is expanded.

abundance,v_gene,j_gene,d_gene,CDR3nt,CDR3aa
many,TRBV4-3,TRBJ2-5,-,TGCGCCAGCAGCCAAGAAATGAGGGGAGTGGAGACCCAGTACTTC,CASSQEMRGVETQYF
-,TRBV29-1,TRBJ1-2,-,TGCAGCGTTGAAGACAGTTTATATGGCTACACCTTC,CSVEDSLYGYTF
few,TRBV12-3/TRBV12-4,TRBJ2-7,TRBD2,TGTGCCAGCAGCACTAGCGGGGCAACCTACGAGCAGTACTTC,CASSTSGATYEQYF
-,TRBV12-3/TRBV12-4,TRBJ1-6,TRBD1,TGTGCCAGCAGTTTTTCCCCGACAGGGCCTAATTCACCCCTCCACTTT,CASSFSPTGPNSPLHF
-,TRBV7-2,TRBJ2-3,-,TGTGCCAGCAGGGTACCCCCGAAAGGTAGCGGATACACAGATACGCAGTATTTT,CASRVPPKGSGYTDTQYF
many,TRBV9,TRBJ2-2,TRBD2,TGTGCCAGCAGCGGACCCTTGGGACTAGCGGGATCTGGGGAGCTGTTTTTT,CASSGPLGLAGSGELFF
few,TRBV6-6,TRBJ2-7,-,TGTGCCAGCAGTAAGGGACGTTTCAGCTCCTACGAGCAGTACTTC,CASSKGRFSSYEQYF
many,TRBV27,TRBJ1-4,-,TGTGCCAGCAGTTTAGGGGTTGTAGGCGCTAATGAAAAACTGTTTTTT,CASSLGVVGANEKLFF
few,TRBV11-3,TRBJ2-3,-,TGTGCCAGCAGAGCTGACAGGCGCGGCACAGATACGCAGTATTTT,CASRADRRGTDTQYF
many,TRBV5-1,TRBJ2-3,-,TGCGCCAGCAGCCGGATCAGCAGCAACACAGATACGCAGTATTTT,CASSRISSNTDTQYF
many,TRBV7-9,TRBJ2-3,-,TGTGCCAGCAGCTTATTACAGGGATATACAGATACGCAGTATTTT,CASSLLQGYTDTQYF
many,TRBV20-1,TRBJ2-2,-,TGCAGTGCTAACAGCGGGACAGTTCGAAACACCGGGGAGCTGTTTTTT,CSANSGTVRNTGELFF
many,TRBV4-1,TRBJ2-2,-,TGCGCCAGCAGCCAAGAGGGGGGCGGGGGTACCGGGGAGCTGTTTTTT,CASSQEGGGGTGELFF
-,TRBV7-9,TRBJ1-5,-,TGTGCCAGCAGCCTCACAGCGGGTGGATATCAGCCCCAGCATTTT,CASSLTAGGYQPQHF
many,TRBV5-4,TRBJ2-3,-,TGTGCCAGCAGCTTGGGGGCAGATACGCAGTATTTT,CASSLGADTQYF
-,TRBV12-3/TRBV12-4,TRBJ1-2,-,TGTGCCAGCAGAACCGCTGGGGGCTACACCTTC,CASRTAGGYTF
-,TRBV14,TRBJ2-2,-,TGTGCCAGCAGCCAAGATTTGGGTATACCAAAGAACACCGGGGAGCTGTTTTTT,CASSQDLGIPKNTGELFF
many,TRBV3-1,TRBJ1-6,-,TGTGCCAGCAGCCAAGAGGTACCAGGGAGCTCCTATAATTCACCCCTCCACTTT,CASSQEVPGSSYNSPLHF
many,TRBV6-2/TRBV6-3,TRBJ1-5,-,TGTGCCAGCAGCCTTGGCAATAGCAATCAGCCCCAGCATTTT,CASSLGNSNQPQHF
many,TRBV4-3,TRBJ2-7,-,TGCGCCAGCAGCTACGAGCAGTACTTC,CASSYEQYF
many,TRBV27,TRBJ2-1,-,TGTGCCAGCAGTTTGGGTTGGACAGCCCCCTACAATGAGCAGTTCTTC,CASSLGWTAPYNEQFF
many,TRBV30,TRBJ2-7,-,TGTGCCTGGACCCTACCGACAGGCGAGCAGTACTTC,CAWTLPTGEQYF
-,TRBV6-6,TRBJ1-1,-,TGTGCCAGCAGCCTGACAGTTACCAACACTGAAGCTTTCTTT,CASSLTVTNTEAFF
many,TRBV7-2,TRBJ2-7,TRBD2,TGTGCCAGCAGCTTAGGGTTTGGACTAGCGGAGTACGAGCAGTACTTC,CASSLGFGLAEYEQYF
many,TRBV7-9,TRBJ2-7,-,TGTGCCAGCATCCCACTGACAGGATACGAGCAGTACTTC,CASIPLTGYEQYF
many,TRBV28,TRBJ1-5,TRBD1,TGTGCCAGCAGTTTTCCGGGACAGGCATACAATCAGCCCCAGCATTTT,CASSFPGQAYNQPQHF
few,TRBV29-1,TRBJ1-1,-,TGCAGCGTTGAAGCCAATCGACCCGAAGCTTTCTTT,CSVEANRPEAFF
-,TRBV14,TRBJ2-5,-,TGTGCCAGCAGCCAAGTGTCCACCAGGGAGACCCGGTACTTC,CASSQVSTRETRYF
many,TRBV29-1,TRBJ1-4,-,TGCAGCGCGCACCGGGACGGCAATAATGAAAAACTGTTTTTT,CSAHRDGNNEKLFF
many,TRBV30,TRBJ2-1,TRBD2,TGTGCCTGGAGTAGCGGGGGCCCAAATGAGCAGTTCTTC,CAWSSGGPNEQFF
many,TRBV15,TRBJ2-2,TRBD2,TGTGCCACCAGCAGAGATGGATTTAGCGGGGGGCCTCTCACCGGGGAGCTGTTTTTT,CATSRDGFSGGPLTGELFF
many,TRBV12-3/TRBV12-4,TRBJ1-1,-,TGTGCCAGCACTGCAGGGGTTTTGGCTTTCTTT,CASTAGVLAFF
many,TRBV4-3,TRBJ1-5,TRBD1,TGCGCCAGCAGCCAAGATCAGGGGGGTTACCAGCCCCAGCATTTT,CASSQDQGGYQPQHF
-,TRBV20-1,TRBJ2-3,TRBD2,TGCAGTGCAACCTTGACCTGGACTAGCGGGGGAGATACGCAGTATTTT,CSATLTWTSGGDTQYF
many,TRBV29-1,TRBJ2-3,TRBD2,TGCAGCGTTGTCTCGCCGCTTGAGCGGGGTAGCACAGATACGCAGTATTTT,CSVVSPLERGSTDTQYF
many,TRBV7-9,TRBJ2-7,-,TGTGCCAGCAGCTTAGGGAGTACTAGCTCCTACGAGCAGTACTTC,CASSLGSTSSYEQYF
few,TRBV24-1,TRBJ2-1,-,TGTGCCACCAGGCTTGGCGACTACAATGAGCAGTTCTTC,CATRLGDYNEQFF
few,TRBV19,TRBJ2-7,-,TGTGCCAGTAGTATCTTCGCTAGCTCCTACTTCTACGAGCAGTACTTC,CASSIFASSYFYEQYF
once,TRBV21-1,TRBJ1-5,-,TGTGCCAGCAGCTTACAGTACACAGATACGCAGCATTTT,CASSLQYTDTQHF
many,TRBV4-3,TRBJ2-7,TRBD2,TGCGCCAGCAGCGCGACTAGCGGCTCCTACGAGCAGTACTTC,CASSATSGSYEQYF
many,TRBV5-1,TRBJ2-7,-,TGCGCCAGCAGCTTGGAAGTTAATGCGGGCATCGAGCAGTACTTC,CASSLEVNAGIEQYF
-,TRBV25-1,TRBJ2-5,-,TGTGCCAGCAGTGAATTCGGCGGGCCAGGGGCCCAGTACTTC,CASSEFGGPGAQYF
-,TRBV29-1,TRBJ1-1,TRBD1,TGCAGCGTCCCCCCGGACAGGAAGAACACTGAAGCTTCCTTT,CSVPPDRKNTEASF
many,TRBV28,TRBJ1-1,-,TGTGCCAGCAGAAAGACAGATATGAACACTGAAGCTTTCTTT,CASRKTDMNTEAFF
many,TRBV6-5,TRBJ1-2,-,TGTGCCAGCAGTTTCTCCGGGAACTACTATGGCTACACCTTC,CASSFSGNYYGYTF
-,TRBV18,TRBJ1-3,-,TGTGCCAGCTCACCACCAGGATCCTCTGGAAACACCATATATTTT,CASSPPGSSGNTIYF
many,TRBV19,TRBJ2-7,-,TGTGCCAGTAGTATCGGGGACTGGGACGAGCAGTACTTC,CASSIGDWDEQYF
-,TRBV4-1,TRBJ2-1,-,TGCGCCAGCAGCCAGAAAGCGGAGGGCTCCTACAATGAGCAGTTCTTC,CASSQKAEGSYNEQFF
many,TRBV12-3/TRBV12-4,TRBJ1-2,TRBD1,TGTGCCAGCAGTCCCCACCCGACAGGGAAGGACTACACCTTC,CASSPHPTGKDYTF
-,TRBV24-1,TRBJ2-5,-,TGTGCCACCAGCACTGCACGAGGGGATATTCAGAGACAAGAGACCCAGTACTTC,CATSTARGDIQRQETQYF
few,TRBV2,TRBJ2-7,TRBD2,TGTGCCAGCAGGTTGACTAGCGGGACAACCTACGAGCAGTACTTC,CASRLTSGTTYEQYF
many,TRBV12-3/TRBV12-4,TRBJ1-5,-,TGTGCCAGCAGTTGGGATAGCAATCAGCCCCAGCATTTT,CASSWDSNQPQHF
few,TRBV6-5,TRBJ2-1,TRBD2,TGTGCCAGCAGTTACGTTGCGGGGGGGCGTGGTGAGCAGTTCTTC,CASSYVAGGRGEQFF